The present entry profiles one T cell receptor (beta chain) with its context. The entry originates in a study of control samples from healthy donors and cancer patients. J gave up 2 bases and V 1 base, and 2 bases lay outside the gene matches. The CDR3 loop spans 14 amino acids. Germline CDR1 and CDR2: SGHNT and YYREEE (reference sequence). This table comes from immunoSEQ multiplex PCR, and its TCRdb copy is limited to in-frame clones, with some not included. The sample includes 100,000 or so clones, more than 85% of them seen just once. The chain carries TRBV5-4 and TRBJ1-2, with 7 bases fitting TRBD1. The sequenced sample was blood. This sequence was found in a young man in good health. DNA for the CDR3: TGTGCCAGCAGCTTGAGGGGGCTAAACTATGGCTACACCTTC. Protein product: CASSLRGLNYGYTF. The entire variable domain, with the rest obtained from reference TRBV5-4 and TRBJ1-2, is as follows: ETGVTQSPTHLIKTRGQQVTLRCSSQSGHNTVSWYQQALGQGPQFIFQYYREEENGRGNFPPRFSGLQFPNYSSELNVNALELDDSALYLCASSLRGLNYGYTFGSGTRLTVV.